This T cell receptor beta chain is from a study of blood T cell repertoires in COVID-19. Turning to the study itself: Sources were T cells, B-cell-depleted T cells, or PBMCs; the material itself was cDNA or gDNA.

As regards this clone: Other DNA sequences in the same sample also yield this CDR3.

CDR1 is SQVTM and CDR2 is ANQGSEA in the germline V gene. The CDR3 runs to 13 residues. Trimming took 1 base from V and 6 from J; bases not matched to a gene: 3. Measured with immunoSEQ multiplex PCR; TCRdb has only the in-frame clones, and not every one. The data contain about 130,000 clones, almost 85% of them seen just once; the ten biggest clones take up 9.5% to 15%. Specimen: peripheral blood. This rearrangement joins TRBV29-1 to TRBJ1-2, with 9 nucleotides matching TRBD1. The TCR originated in a human donor in a cohort sampled during active COVID-19. Here the CDR3 reads CSVEGGQGHGYTF. The CDR3 nucleotides are TGCAGCGTTGAAGGGGGACAGGGCCATGGCTACACCTTC.